The 28 T cell receptor beta chains listed next were all sequenced from one sample in a study of cytomegalovirus exposure and HLA in healthy donors. With 60 Vbeta and 13 Jbeta primers, the PCR was carried out. Some clones are missing from TCRdb's copy, which holds only in-frame ones; the method was immunoSEQ multiplex PCR. The sample yields 100,000 to 150,000 clones, 75% to 85% seen once. Sample: PBMCs. These receptors were obtained from a middle-aged woman in good health and CMV-seropositive.

This chain uses TRBV10-3 with TRBJ2-1, with D perhaps TRBD1 (5 bases). CDR1 and CDR2 from the germline V gene are ENHRY and SYGVKD. This CDR3 comprises 17 residues. V lost 6 bases, J lost 0 bases, and 18 bases lay in between. Written as DNA, the CDR3 is TGTGCCATCAGGGCCTCGTTTGACAGACGCTCCTACAATGAGCAGTTCTTC. Its protein is CAIRASFDRRSYNEQFF.

The chain recombines TRBV9 with TRBJ1-2; D is unclear. The ends were cut back, 4 bases at V and 3 bases at J, with 4 bases in the middle. Germline lookup yields CDR1 SGDLS and CDR2 YYNGEE. This CDR3 region has 11 residues. Written as DNA, the CDR3 is TGTGCCAGCAGCCTTTACTATGGCTACACCTTC. Amino acids: CASSLYYGYTF. Full variable domain (outside the CDR3, taken from reference TRBV9 and TRBJ1-2): DSGVTQTPKHLITATGQRVTLRCSPRSGDLSVYWYQQSLDQGLQFLIQYYNGEERAKGNILERFSAQQFPDLHSELNLSSLELGDSALYFCASSLYYGYTFGSGTRLTVV.

The chain employs TRBV5-1 and TRBJ2-3; D perhaps matches TRBD2 (5 bases). CDR1 and CDR2 (germline): SGHRS, YFSETQ. The germline V and J ends were trimmed by 4 bases and 1 base, with 19 bases remaining between them. CDR3 length: 17 residues. The CDR3 coding sequence is TGCGCCAGCAGCCCGGACCCCGTCGGAGGAGGCACAGATACGCAGTATTTT. This sequence encodes CASSPDPVGGGTDTQYF.

The V call is TRBV27, the J call TRBJ2-7; TRBD2 might be the D (7 bases). V lost 0 bases and J lost 6, with 15 bases in between. The germline V gene encodes CDR1 MNHEY and CDR2 SMNVEV (reference sequence). CDR3 length: 15 residues. CDR3 DNA: TGTGCCAGCAGTTTATCGGGGGGGGGCTGGCGCGAGCAGTACTTC. It yields the protein CASSLSGGGWREQYF.

This chain connects TRBV27 to TRBJ1-1; tentatively, D is TRBD1 (5 bases). V lost 3 bases and J 5 bases, leaving 13 bases between the germline ends. The CDR3 covers 14 residues. In germline, CDR1 is MNHEY, CDR2 SMNVEV (reference sequence). CDR3 residues: CASSLWDFSTEAFF. The DNA of the CDR3 is TGTGCCAGCAGTTTGTGGGACTTTTCTACTGAAGCTTTCTTT.

This CDR3 is CASSLGSVSTGELFF. CDR3 DNA sequence: TGCGCCAGCAGCTTGGGCTCCGTTAGTACCGGGGAGCTGTTTTTT. V gene TRBV5-1 combines with J gene TRBJ2-2, with D hard to call. The germline gives CDR1 SGHRS, CDR2 YFSETQ. V shed 0 bases and J shed 5 bases, with 11 bases lying between them. CDR3 size: 15 residues.

V usage is TRBV12-5 and J usage is TRBJ1-1, with TRBD1 identical over 9 bases. The CDR3 consists of 18 residues. V lost 0 bases to trimming and J lost 3 bases; unmatched junction nucleotides: 11. Germline CDR1 and CDR2: LGHNT and FRNRAP. The CDR3 nucleotides read TGTGCTAGTGGTTTGGTACGATTCTACAGGGGGCGCGACACTGAAGCTTTCTTT. The encoded protein is CASGLVRFYRGRDTEAFF.

The chain links TRBV6-4 to TRBJ1-2, with TRBD1 identical over 10 bases. The germline V gene encodes CDR1 MRHNA and CDR2 SNTAGT. Unmatched junction bases numbered 16, after V lost 10 bases and J lost 8 bases. The length of the CDR3 is 15 residues. CDR3 sequence (DNA): TGTGCCACCAGGACGGCGGGACAGGGGATCGGCGGCTACACCTTC. Translated: CATRTAGQGIGGYTF.

CDR3 protein: CASSLAAGGVSNYGYTF. The CDR3 nucleotides read TGTGCCAGCAGCTTAGCCGCAGGGGGCGTCTCAAACTATGGCTACACCTTC. The J gene is TRBJ1-2, the V gene TRBV7-2; 8 nucleotides agree with TRBD1. V shed 0 bases, J shed 2 bases, and the junction held 8 bases outside the gene matches. CDR1 and CDR2 from the germline V gene are SGHTA and FQGNSA. This CDR3 contains 17 residues.

V is TRBV18 and J is TRBJ2-5; D is possibly TRBD2 (7 bases). Trimming left V 4 bases short and J 5 bases short, with 17 bases between. This CDR3 contains 15 residues. In germline, CDR1 is KGHSH, CDR2 LQKENI. The CDR3 region is CASSRPPGEGETQYF. For the CDR3, the DNA is TGTGCCAGCTCACGACCCCCAGGGGAGGGGGAGACCCAGTACTTC.

V and J are TRBV6-5 and TRBJ2-7, with D perhaps TRBD2 (6 bases). The germline V and J ends were trimmed by 5 bases and 7 bases, with 18 bases remaining between them. The germline V gene encodes CDR1 MNHEY and CDR2 SVGAGI. The CDR3 has 14 residues. The CDR3 protein is CASSNTGLPFEQYF. The CDR3 DNA follows: TGTGCCAGCAGTAATACGGGACTTCCTTTTGAGCAGTACTTC.

The V and J genes are TRBV27 and TRBJ2-5; D remains ambiguous. CDR3 size: 13 residues. The V end was cut by 4 bases, the J end by 0 bases, with 6 bases between. CDR1 is MNHEY, CDR2 SMNVEV, per germline (reference sequence). The CDR3 DNA is TGTGCCAGCAGTTCAGGAAACCAAGAGACCCAGTACTTC. Translated, it gives CASSSGNQETQYF.

The chain links TRBV7-9 to TRBJ2-5, with 8 bases fitting TRBD2. This CDR3 region has 15 residues. V shed 3 bases and J 4 bases; nucleotides not matched to a gene: 7. Germline V gives CDR1 SEHNR, CDR2 FQNEAQ (reference sequence). This CDR3 reads CASSFSGTGSETQYF. CDR3 nucleotides: TGTGCCAGCAGCTTTAGCGGGACGGGTTCAGAGACCCAGTACTTC. The whole variable domain, remainder taken from reference TRBV7-9 and TRBJ2-5, is DTGVSQNPRHKITKRGQNVTFRCDPISEHNRLYWYRQTLGQGPEFLTYFQNEAQLEKSRLLSDRFSAERPKGSFSTLEIQRTEQGDSAMYLCASSFSGTGSETQYFGPGTRLLVL.

The chain employs TRBV19 and TRBJ1-1; D gene uncertain. Germline lookup yields CDR1 LNHDA and CDR2 SQIVND (reference sequence). The CDR3 sequence is 14 residues long. Between the trimmed V and J ends, which lost 3 bases and 1 base, there was a span of 9 bases. The CDR3 is CASSIPYGNTEAFF. The CDR3 nucleotides are TGTGCCAGTAGTATCCCCTACGGGAACACTGAAGCTTTCTTT.

The V and J genes are TRBV5-1 and TRBJ2-5, with TRBD2 identical over 13 bases. This CDR3 contains 17 residues. V gave up 0 bases and J gave up 2 bases; unmatched junction bases: 4. Germline V gives CDR1 SGHRS, CDR2 YFSETQ. CDR3 region: CASSLGLAGGGQETQYF. As DNA, the CDR3 is TGCGCCAGCAGCTTGGGACTAGCGGGGGGAGGACAAGAGACCCAGTACTTC.

The CDR3 nucleotides read TGTGCCAGCTCACCGCGGACTAGCGGGGGTAATGAGCAGTTCTTC. It is translated as CASSPRTSGGNEQFF. V and J are TRBV18 and TRBJ2-1; 13 nucleotides line up with TRBD2. Trimming removed 3 bases from V and 7 bases from J; junction bases left unmatched: 3. The CDR3 extends over 15 amino acids. Germline values: CDR1 KGHSH, CDR2 LQKENI.

The V and J genes are TRBV19 and TRBJ2-2, with a weak D call TRBD2 (5 bases). This CDR3 is 15 amino acids long. Germline lookup yields CDR1 LNHDA and CDR2 SQIVND (reference sequence). With 1 base removed from V and 9 bases from J, the gap between germline ends came to 15 bases. In nucleotides, the CDR3 is TGTGCCAGTAGTATAGGATTAGCGCCCGTTTGGGAGCTGTTTTTT. Its protein is CASSIGLAPVWELFF.

This clone occurred a few times. The rearrangement uses TRBV29-1 and TRBJ1-6, with D unresolved. V was cut by 7 bases and J by 16 bases, with 8 bases left in between. This CDR3 comprises 8 residues. CDR1 and CDR2 (germline): SQVTM, ANQGSEA. The CDR3 nucleotides are TGCAGCGCAGACGGGCTCCACTTT. This gives the protein CSADGLHF.

As to this clone: This sample includes further DNA sequences coding for the same CDR3. The V gene is TRBV4-1, the J gene TRBJ1-1, with 9 nucleotides matching TRBD1. There are 16 residues in the CDR3. Trimming at V came to 2 bases and at J to 1 base, leaving 5 bases not matched to a gene. CDR1 MGHRA and CDR2 YSYEKL come from the germline V gene. The DNA of the CDR3 is TGCGCCAGCAGCCAAACTCCGGGACAGGGGAACACTGAAGCTTTCTTT. Amino acids: CASSQTPGQGNTEAFF.

CDR3 sequence reads: CASRPGTGGGGNTIYF. The CDR3 DNA reads TGTGCCAGCAGACCTGGGACAGGGGGCGGTGGAAACACCATATATTTT. The chain uses TRBV7-8 and TRBJ1-3, with TRBD1 matching 12 bases. V trimming: 6 bases; J trimming: 3 bases; junction bases outside the gene matches: 6. Germline V CDR1 and CDR2: SGHVS, FQNEAQ. The CDR3 spans 16 residues.

This clone was seen a handful of times. As DNA, the CDR3 is TGCGCCAGCAGGGCGGGACAGGTCTCTGGAAACACCATATATTTT. Translation: CASRAGQVSGNTIYF. This rearrangement joins TRBV5-1 to TRBJ1-3, with TRBD1 identical over 8 bases. V lost 5 bases, J lost 0 bases, and 4 bases stayed unmatched. CDR1 is SGHRS and CDR2 is YFSETQ in the germline V gene. The CDR3 totals 15 residues.

The chain carries TRBV7-6 and TRBJ2-5; the match to TRBD1 covers 11 bases. The V gene's germline CDR1 is SGHVS and CDR2 FNYEAQ. The CDR3 runs 15 residues. V trimming: 5 bases; J trimming: 5 bases; junction bases outside the gene matches: 7. The CDR3: CASSAGQGAWETQYF. CDR3 bases: TGTGCCAGCAGCGCAGGACAGGGGGCGTGGGAGACCCAGTACTTC.

The chain uses TRBV7-3 and TRBJ2-7; D uncertain. Per the germline V gene, CDR1 is SGHTA and CDR2 is FQGTGA. This CDR3 has 13 residues. Trimming shortened V by 6 bases and J by 5 bases, and 14 bases separated the two germline ends. CDR3 coding DNA: TGTGCCAGCAGTCTCGCCGGGTCCCACGAGCAGTACTTC. Its translation: CASSLAGSHEQYF.

In DNA form, the CDR3 reads TGTGCCTGGGATGATCCGGGACAGGGAACCTACGAGCAGTACTTC. It encodes CAWDDPGQGTYEQYF. This sequence joins TRBV30 and TRBJ2-7; TRBD1 matches 9 bases. The CDR3 contains 15 residues. The V gene end was trimmed by 5 bases and the J gene end by 2 bases; junction bases not matched to a gene: 10. CDR1 and CDR2 (germline): GTSNPN, SVGIG (reference sequence).

This chain links TRBV7-9 with TRBJ2-1, with 14 bases matching TRBD2. The CDR3 runs to 18 residues. V gave up 3 bases and J gave up 15 bases; unmatched junction bases: 19. The germline V gene has CDR1 SEHNR and CDR2 FQNEAQ (reference sequence). For the CDR3, the DNA is TGTGCCAGCAGCTTCGGCCGGGGAAGGATGGGACTAGCGGGAGACGCGTTCTTC. It specifies CASSFGRGRMGLAGDAFF.

This clone was observed once. The V and J genes are TRBV28 and TRBJ2-7; the match to TRBD1 covers 11 bases. Trimming at V came to 9 bases and at J to 2 bases, leaving 9 bases not matched to a gene. Germline V gene data show CDR1 as MDHEN and CDR2 as SYDVKM. The CDR3 runs 15 residues. DNA for the CDR3: TGTGCCAGTCGGGAACCGGGACAGGGGGCCTACGAGCAGTACTTC. Translation gives CASREPGQGAYEQYF.

This clone was detected only a few times. V is TRBV30 and J is TRBJ1-2, with 7 bases lining up with TRBD1. The CDR3 length is 12 residues. The V gene's germline CDR1 is GTSNPN and CDR2 SVGIG (reference sequence). Germline trimming cut 1 base from V and 4 bases from J; bases unmatched to any gene: 0. The CDR3 coding sequence is TGTGCCTGGAGTGCAGGGGGCTATGGCTACACCTTC. This gives the protein CAWSAGGYGYTF.

The rearrangement joins TRBV11-2 to TRBJ2-1; 7 nucleotides line up with TRBD2. The CDR3 runs 15 residues. CDR1 and CDR2 (germline): SGHAT, FQNNGV. V lost 1 base and J lost 9; bases outside the gene matches: 9. CDR3 sequence: CASSLVLGGSSEQFF. In DNA form, the CDR3 reads TGTGCCAGCAGCTTAGTGTTGGGAGGGAGTAGTGAGCAGTTCTTC.